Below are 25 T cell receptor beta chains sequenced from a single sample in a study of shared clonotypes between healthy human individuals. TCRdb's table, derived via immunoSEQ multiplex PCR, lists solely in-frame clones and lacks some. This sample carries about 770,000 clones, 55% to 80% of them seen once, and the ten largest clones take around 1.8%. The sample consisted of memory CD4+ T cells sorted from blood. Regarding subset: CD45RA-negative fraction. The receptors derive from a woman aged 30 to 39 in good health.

The CDR3 here is CACGRIGQSSGDTQYF. The CDR3 nucleotides are TGTGCCTGTGGGCGAATCGGGCAAAGCAGTGGAGATACGCAGTATTTT. This chain joins TRBV30 and TRBJ2-3; D remains ambiguous. Trimming left V 6 bases short and J 5 bases short, with 24 bases between. From germline, CDR1 is GTSNPN and CDR2 SVGIG (reference sequence). The CDR3 runs to 16 residues.

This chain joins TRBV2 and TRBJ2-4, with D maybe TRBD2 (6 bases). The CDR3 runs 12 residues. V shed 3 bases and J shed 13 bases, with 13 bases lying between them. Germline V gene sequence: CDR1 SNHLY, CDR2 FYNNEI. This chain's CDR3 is CASSDPAEGQYF. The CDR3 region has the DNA TGTGCCAGCAGTGACCCGGCGGAGGGCCAGTACTTC.

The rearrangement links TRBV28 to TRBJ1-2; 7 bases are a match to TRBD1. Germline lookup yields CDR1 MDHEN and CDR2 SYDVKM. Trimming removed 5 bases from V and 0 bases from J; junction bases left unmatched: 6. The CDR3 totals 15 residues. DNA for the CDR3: TGTGCCAGCAGTCCCGGACAGGAAACTAACTATGGCTACACCTTC. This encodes CASSPGQETNYGYTF.

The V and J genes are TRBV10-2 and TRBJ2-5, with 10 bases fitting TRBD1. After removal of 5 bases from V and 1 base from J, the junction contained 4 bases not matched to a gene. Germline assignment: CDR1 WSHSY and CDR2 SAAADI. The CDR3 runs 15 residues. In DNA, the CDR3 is TGCGCCAGCAGTCGACAGGGGGCATCCCAAGAGACCCAGTACTTC. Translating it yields CASSRQGASQETQYF.

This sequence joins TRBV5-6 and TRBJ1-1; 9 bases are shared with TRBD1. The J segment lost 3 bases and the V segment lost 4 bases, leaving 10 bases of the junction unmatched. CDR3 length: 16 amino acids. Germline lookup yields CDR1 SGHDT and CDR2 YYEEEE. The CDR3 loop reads CASSKRDRAQDTEAFF. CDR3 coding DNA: TGTGCCAGCAGCAAAAGGGACAGGGCACAGGACACTGAAGCTTTCTTT.

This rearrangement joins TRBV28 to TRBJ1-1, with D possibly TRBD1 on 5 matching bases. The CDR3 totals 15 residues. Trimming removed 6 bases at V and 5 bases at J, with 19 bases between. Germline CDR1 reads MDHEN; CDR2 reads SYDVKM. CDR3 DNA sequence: TGTGCCAGCAGCACCTACCAGGGCGGGAAGACTGAAGCTTTCTTT. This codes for CASSTYQGGKTEAFF.

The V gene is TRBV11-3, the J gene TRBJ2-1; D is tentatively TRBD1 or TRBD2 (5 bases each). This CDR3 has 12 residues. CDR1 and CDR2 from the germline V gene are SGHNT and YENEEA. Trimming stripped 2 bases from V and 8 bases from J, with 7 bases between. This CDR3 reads CASSLRGDEQFF. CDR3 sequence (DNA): TGTGCCAGCAGCTTACGAGGGGATGAGCAGTTCTTC.

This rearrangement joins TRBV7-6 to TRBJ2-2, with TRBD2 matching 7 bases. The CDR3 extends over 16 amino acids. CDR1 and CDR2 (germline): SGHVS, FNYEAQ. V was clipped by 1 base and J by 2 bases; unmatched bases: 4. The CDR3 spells CASSLGAGLNTGELFF. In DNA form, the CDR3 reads TGTGCCAGCAGCTTAGGAGCGGGGCTCAACACCGGGGAGCTGTTTTTT.

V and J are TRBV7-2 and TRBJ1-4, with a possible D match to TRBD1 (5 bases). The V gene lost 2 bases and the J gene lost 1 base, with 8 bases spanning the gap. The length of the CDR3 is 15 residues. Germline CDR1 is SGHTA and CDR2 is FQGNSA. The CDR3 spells CASSLSGGTNEKLFF. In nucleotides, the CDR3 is TGTGCCAGCAGCTTAAGTGGGGGAACTAATGAAAAACTGTTTTTT.

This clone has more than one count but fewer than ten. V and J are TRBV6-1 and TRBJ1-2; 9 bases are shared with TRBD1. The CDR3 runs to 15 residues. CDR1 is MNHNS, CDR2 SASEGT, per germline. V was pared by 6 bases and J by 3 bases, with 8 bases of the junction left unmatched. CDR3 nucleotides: TGTGCCAGCAGCGCCGAACAGGGGGCTGACTATGGCTACACCTTC. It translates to CASSAEQGADYGYTF.

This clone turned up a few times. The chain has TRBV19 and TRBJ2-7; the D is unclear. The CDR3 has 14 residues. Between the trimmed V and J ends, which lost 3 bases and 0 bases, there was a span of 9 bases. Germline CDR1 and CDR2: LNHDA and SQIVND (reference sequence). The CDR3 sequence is CASSMNGVSYEQYF. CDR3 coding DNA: TGTGCCAGTAGTATGAACGGAGTCTCCTACGAGCAGTACTTC.

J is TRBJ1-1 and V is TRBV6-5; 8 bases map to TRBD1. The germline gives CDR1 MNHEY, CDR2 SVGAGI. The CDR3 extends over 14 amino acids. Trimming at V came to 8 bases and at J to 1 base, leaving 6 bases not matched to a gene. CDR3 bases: TGTGCCAGCCGCGGGGACAGGAAGAACACTGAAGCTTTCTTT. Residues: CASRGDRKNTEAFF.

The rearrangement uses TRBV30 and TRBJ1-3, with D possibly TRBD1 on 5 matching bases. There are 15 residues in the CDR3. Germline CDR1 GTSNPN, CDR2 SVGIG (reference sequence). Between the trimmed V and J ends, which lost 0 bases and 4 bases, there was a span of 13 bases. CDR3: CAWSVLRVQGNTIYF. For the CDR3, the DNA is TGTGCCTGGAGTGTACTCAGGGTACAAGGAAACACCATATATTTT.

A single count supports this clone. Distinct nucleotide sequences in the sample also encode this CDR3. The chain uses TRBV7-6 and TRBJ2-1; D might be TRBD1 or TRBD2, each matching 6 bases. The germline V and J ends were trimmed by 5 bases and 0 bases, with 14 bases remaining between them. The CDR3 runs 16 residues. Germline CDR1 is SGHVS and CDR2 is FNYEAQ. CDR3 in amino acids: CASSPRGGGSYNEQFF. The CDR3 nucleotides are TGTGCCAGCAGCCCCAGGGGAGGCGGCTCCTACAATGAGCAGTTCTTC.

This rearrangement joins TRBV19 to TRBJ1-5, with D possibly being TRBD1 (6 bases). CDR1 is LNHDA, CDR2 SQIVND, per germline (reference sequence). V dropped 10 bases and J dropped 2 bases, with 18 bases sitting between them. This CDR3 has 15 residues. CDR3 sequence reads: CATRGAPRGNQPQHF. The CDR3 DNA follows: TGTGCCACCCGGGGGGCCCCCCGGGGCAATCAGCCCCAGCATTTT. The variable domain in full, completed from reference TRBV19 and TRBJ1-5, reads DGGITQSPKYLFRKEGQNVTLSCEQNLNHDAMYWYRQDPGQGLRLIYYSQIVNDFQKGDIAEGYSVSREKKESFPLTVTSAQKNPTAFYLCATRGAPRGNQPQHFGDGTRLSIL.

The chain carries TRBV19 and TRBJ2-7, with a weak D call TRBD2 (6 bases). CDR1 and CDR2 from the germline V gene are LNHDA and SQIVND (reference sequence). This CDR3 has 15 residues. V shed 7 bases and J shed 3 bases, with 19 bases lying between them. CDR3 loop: CASKGLRGRIYEQYF. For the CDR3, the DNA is TGTGCCAGTAAAGGCCTTCGGGGGAGAATCTACGAGCAGTACTTC.

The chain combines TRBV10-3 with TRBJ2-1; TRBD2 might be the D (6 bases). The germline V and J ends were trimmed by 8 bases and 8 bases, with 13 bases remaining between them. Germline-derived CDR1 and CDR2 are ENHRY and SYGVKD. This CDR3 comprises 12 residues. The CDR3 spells CAIGGSGDEQFF. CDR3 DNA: TGTGCCATCGGGGGGAGCGGTGATGAGCAGTTCTTC.

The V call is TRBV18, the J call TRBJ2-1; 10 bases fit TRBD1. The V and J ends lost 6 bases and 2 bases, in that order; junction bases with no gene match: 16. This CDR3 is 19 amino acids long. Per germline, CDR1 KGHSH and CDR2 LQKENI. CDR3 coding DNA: TGTGCCAGCTCTCCGACAGGGGGCAGGTTAGCGGACACCTACAATGAGCAGTTCTTC. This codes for CASSPTGGRLADTYNEQFF.

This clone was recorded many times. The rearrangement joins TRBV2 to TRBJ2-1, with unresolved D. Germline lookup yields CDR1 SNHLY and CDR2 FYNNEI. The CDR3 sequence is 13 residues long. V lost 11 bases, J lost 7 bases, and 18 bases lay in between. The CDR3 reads CAFHPEDGNEQFF. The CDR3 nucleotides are TGTGCCTTTCACCCAGAGGATGGGAATGAGCAGTTCTTC.

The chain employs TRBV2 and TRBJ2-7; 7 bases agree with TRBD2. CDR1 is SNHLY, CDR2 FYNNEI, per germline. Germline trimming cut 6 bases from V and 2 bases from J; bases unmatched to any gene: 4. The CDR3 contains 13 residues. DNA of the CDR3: TGTGCCAGCAGGGACGGGACTACCTACGAGCAGTACTTC. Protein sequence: CASRDGTTYEQYF.

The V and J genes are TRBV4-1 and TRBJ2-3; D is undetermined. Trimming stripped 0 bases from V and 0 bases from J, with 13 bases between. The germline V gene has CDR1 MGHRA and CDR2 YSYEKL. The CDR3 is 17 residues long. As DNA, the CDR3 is TGCGCCAGCAGCCAAGAAGGTACAGCCCCTAGCACAGATACGCAGTATTTT. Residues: CASSQEGTAPSTDTQYF.

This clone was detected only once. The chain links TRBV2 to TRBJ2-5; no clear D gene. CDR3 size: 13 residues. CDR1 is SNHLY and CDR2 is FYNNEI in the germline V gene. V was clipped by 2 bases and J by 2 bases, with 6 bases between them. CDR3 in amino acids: CASSEMLQETQYF. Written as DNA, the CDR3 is TGTGCCAGCAGTGAAATGCTACAAGAGACCCAGTACTTC. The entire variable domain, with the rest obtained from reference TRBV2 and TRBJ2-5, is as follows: EPEVTQTPSHQVTQMGQEVILRCVPISNHLYFYWYRQILGQKVEFLVSFYNNEISEKSEIFDDQFSVERPDGSNFTLKIRSTKLEDSAMYFCASSEMLQETQYFGPGTRLLVL.

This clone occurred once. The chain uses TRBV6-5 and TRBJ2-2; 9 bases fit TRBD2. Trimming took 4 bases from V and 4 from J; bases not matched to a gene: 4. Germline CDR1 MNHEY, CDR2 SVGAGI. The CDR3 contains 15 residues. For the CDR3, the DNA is TGTGCCAGCAGTTCATCTAGCGGGACCACCGGGGAGCTGTTTTTT. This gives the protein CASSSSSGTTGELFF.

This chain's CDR3 is CASSLLQVQETQYF. CDR3 nucleotide sequence: TGTGCCAGCAGCTTATTACAGGTCCAAGAGACCCAGTACTTC. The gene calls are TRBV11-2 and TRBJ2-5; D may be TRBD1 (5 bases). This CDR3 is built from 14 residues. With 2 bases removed from V and 1 base from J, the gap between germline ends came to 8 bases. Germline CDR1 is SGHAT and CDR2 is FQNNGV.

The DNA for the CDR3 is TGTGCCAGCACGCGGGTTCGGGGACTAGCCTACAATGAGCAGTTCTTC. It codes for CASTRVRGLAYNEQFF. V is TRBV27 and J is TRBJ2-1; 8 bases fit TRBD2. Germline V lookup: CDR1 MNHEY, CDR2 SMNVEV (reference sequence). This CDR3 region has 16 residues. The trim removed 7 bases at V and 2 bases at J, leaving 10 bases unmatched.